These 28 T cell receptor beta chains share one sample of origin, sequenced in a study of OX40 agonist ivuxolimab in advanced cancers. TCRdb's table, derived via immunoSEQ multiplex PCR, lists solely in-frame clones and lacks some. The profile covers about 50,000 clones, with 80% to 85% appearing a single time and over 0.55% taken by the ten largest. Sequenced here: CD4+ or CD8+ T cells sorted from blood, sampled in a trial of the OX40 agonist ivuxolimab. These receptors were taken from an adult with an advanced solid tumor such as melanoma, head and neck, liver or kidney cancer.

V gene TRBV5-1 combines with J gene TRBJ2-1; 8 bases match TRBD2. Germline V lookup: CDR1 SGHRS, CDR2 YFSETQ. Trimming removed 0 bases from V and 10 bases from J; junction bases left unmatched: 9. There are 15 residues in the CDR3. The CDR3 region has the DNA TGCGCCAGCAGCTTGGAAGGTAGCGGGACCTCGGAGCAGTTCTTC. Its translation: CASSLEGSGTSEQFF.

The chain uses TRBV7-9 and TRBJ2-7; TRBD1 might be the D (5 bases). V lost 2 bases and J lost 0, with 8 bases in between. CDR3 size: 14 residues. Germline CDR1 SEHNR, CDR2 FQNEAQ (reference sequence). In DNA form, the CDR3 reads TGTGCCAGCAGCTTAAGTCAGGGCTCCTACGAGCAGTACTTC. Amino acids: CASSLSQGSYEQYF.

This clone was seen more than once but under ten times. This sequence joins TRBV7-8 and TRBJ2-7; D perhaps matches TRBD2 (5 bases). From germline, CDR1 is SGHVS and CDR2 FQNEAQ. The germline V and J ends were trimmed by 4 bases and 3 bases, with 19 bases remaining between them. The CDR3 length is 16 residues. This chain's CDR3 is CASSSSGSGKDYEQYF. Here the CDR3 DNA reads TGTGCCAGCAGCTCCTCGGGGAGCGGAAAAGACTACGAGCAGTACTTC.

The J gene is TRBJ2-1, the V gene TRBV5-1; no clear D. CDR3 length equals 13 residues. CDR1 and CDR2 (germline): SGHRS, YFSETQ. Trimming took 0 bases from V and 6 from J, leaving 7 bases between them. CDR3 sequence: CASSLAAFNEQFF. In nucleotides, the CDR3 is TGCGCCAGCAGCTTGGCCGCCTTCAATGAGCAGTTCTTC.

The CDR3 DNA reads TGTGCCAGCAGCACCCCCATCGGGGACCTCTATGGCTACACCTTC. Translation gives CASSTPIGDLYGYTF. J is TRBJ1-2 and V is TRBV28, with D perhaps TRBD1 (5 bases). The CDR3 is 15 amino acids. V lost 6 bases and J 4 bases, leaving 18 bases between the germline ends. CDR1 is MDHEN, CDR2 SYDVKM, per germline.

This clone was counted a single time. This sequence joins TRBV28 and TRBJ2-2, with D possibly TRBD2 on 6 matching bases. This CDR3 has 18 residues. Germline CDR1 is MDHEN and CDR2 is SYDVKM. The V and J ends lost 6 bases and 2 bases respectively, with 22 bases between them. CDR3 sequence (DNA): TGTGCCAGCAGAGGGGCCGCCGGGGGTGGACTTAACACCGGGGAGCTGTTTTTT. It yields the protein CASRGAAGGGLNTGELFF.

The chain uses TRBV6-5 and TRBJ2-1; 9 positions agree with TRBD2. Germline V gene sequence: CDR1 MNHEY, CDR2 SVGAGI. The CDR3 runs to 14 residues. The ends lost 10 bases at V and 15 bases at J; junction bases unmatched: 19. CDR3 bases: TGTGCCACCAAGCCCCTGTATAGCGGGAGTGAGTCGTTCTTC. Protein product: CATKPLYSGSESFF.

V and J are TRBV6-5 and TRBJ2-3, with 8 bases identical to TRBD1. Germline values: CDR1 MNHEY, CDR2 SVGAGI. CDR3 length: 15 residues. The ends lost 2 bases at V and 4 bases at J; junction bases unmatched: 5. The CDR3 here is CASSYVGQGADTQYF. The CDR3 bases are TGTGCCAGCAGTTACGTAGGACAGGGCGCAGATACGCAGTATTTT.

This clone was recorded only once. CDR3 in amino acids: CASSSKGGDEKLFF. CDR3 in DNA: TGTGCCAGCAGCTCCAAGGGGGGAGATGAAAAACTGTTTTTT. The rearrangement uses TRBV7-9 and TRBJ1-4, with D perhaps matching TRBD1 (6 bases). The germline V gene encodes CDR1 SEHNR and CDR2 FQNEAQ (reference sequence). The V and J ends lost 4 bases and 6 bases respectively, with 12 bases between them. CDR3 size: 14 residues.

DNA of the CDR3: TGTGCCAGTAGTATAATGGGAAACACTGAAGCTTTCTTT. Encoded protein: CASSIMGNTEAFF. The V gene is TRBV19, the J gene TRBJ1-1; D is uncertain. Trimming pared 2 bases from V and 2 bases from J, leaving 6 bases between. The CDR3 has 13 amino acids. CDR1 LNHDA and CDR2 SQIVND come from the germline V gene (reference sequence).

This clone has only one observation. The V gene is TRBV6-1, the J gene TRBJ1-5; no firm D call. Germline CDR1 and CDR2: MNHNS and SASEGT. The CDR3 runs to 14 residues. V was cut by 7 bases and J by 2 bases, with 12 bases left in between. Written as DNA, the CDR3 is TGTGCCAGCATGGGTCCTCTTGGCAATCAGCCCCAGCATTTT. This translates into CASMGPLGNQPQHF.

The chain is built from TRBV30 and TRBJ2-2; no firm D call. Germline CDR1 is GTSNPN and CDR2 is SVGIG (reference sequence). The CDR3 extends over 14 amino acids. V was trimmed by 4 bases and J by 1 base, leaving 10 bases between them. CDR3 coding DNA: TGTGCCTGGAAACGGCTAGGGAACACCGGGGAGCTGTTTTTT. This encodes CAWKRLGNTGELFF.

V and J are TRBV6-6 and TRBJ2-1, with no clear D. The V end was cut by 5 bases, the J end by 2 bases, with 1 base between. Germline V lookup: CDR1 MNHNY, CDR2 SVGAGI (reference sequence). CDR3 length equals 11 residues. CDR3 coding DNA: TGTGCCAGCAGTCCCTACAATGAGCAGTTCTTC. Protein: CASSPYNEQFF.

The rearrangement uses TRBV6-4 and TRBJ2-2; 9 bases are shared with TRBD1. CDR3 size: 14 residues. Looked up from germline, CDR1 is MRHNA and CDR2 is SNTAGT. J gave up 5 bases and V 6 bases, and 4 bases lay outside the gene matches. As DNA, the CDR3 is TGTGCCAGCAGACAGGGGGCGCGAACCGGGGAGCTGTTTTTT. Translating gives CASRQGARTGELFF.

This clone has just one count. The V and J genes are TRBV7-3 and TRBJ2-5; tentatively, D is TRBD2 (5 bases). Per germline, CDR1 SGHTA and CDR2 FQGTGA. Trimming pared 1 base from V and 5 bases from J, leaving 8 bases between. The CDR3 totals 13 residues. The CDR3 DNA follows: TGTGCCAGCAGCTTAAATGAGGGCGAGACCCAGTACTTC. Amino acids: CASSLNEGETQYF.

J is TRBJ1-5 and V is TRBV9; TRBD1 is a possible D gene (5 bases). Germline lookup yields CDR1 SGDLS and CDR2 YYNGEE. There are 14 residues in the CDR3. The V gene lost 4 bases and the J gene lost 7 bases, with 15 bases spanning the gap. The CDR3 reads CASSLTQEEQPQHF. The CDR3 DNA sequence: TGTGCCAGCAGCCTCACACAGGAGGAACAGCCCCAGCATTTT. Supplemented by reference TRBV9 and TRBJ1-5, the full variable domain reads DSGVTQTPKHLITATGQRVTLRCSPRSGDLSVYWYQQSLDQGLQFLIQYYNGEERAKGNILERFSAQQFPDLHSELNLSSLELGDSALYFCASSLTQEEQPQHFGDGTRLSIL.

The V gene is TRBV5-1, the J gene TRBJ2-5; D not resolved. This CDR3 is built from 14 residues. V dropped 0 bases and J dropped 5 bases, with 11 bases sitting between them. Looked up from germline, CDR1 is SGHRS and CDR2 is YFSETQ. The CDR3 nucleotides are TGCGCCAGCAGCTTGGACACCCCCGGGGAGACCCAGTACTTC. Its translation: CASSLDTPGETQYF.

This CDR3 is CASSEGGLSGANVLTF. CDR3 DNA: TGTGCCAGCAGTGAGGGTGGCTTGTCCGGGGCCAACGTCCTGACTTTC. The chain is built from TRBV2 and TRBJ2-6; D is uncertain. CDR1 SNHLY and CDR2 FYNNEI come from the germline V gene. There are 16 residues in the CDR3. The V and J ends lost 3 bases and 4 bases respectively, with 13 bases between them.

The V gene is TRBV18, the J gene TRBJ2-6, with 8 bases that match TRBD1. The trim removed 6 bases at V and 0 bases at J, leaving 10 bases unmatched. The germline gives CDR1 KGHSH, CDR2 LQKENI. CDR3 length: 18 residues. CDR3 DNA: TGTGCCAGCTCTCGGAGGGACAGGCCCAGCTCTGGGGCCAACGTCCTGACTTTC. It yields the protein CASSRRDRPSSGANVLTF.

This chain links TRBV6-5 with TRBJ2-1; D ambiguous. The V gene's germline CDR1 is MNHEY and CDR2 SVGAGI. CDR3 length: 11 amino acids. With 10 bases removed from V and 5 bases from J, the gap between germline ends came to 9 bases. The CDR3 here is CATRSNNEQFF. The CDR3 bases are TGTGCCACTCGGTCGAACAATGAGCAGTTCTTC.

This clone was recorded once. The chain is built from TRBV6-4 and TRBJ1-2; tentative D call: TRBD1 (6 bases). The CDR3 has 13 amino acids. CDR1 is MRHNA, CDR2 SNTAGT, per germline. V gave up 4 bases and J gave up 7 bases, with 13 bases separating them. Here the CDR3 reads CASSAPRGGGYTF. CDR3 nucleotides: TGTGCCAGCAGTGCGCCGCGAGGGGGTGGCTACACCTTC.

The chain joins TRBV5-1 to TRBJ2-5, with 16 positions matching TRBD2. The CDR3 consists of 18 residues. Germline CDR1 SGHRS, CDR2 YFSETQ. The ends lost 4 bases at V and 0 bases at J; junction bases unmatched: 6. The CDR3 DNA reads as TGCGCCAGCAGCCTGGGACTAGCGGGGGGGACCTACCAAGAGACCCAGTACTTC. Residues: CASSLGLAGGTYQETQYF.

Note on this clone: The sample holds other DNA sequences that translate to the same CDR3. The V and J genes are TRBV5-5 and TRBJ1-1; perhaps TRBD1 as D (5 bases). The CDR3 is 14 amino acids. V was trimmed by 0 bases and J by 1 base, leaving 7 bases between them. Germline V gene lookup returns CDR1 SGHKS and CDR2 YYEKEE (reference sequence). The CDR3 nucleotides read TGTGCCAGCAGCTTGGTCGGGGGGAACACTGAAGCTTTCTTT. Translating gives CASSLVGGNTEAFF.

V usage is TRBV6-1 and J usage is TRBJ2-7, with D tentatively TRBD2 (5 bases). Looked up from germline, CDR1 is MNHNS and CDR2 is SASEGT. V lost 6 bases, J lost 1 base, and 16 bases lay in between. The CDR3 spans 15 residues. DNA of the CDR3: TGTGCCAGCAGCTACACCCGGGGAGCTTCCTACGAGCAGTACTTC. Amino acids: CASSYTRGASYEQYF.

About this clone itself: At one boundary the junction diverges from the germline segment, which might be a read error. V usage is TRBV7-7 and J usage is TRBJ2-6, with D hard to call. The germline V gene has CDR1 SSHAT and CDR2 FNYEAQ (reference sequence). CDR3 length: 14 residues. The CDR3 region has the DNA TGCGCCAGCAGCTTTGACTCTGGGGCCAACGTCCTGACTTTC. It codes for CASSFDSGANVLTF.

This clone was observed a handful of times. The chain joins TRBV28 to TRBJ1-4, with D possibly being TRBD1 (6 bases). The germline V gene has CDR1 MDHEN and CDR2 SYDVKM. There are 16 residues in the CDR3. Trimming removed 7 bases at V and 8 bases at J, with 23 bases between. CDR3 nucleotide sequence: TGTGCCAGCACCTCATTTCGTGGCAGGAGGGGGGAAAAACTGTTTTTT. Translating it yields CASTSFRGRRGEKLFF.

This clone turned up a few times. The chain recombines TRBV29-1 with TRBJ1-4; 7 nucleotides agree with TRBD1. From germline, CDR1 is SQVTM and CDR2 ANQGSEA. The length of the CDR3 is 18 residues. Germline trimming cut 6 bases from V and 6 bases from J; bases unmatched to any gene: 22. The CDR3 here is CSVAMTGSGGRIYEKLFF. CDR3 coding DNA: TGCAGCGTGGCGATGACCGGATCAGGGGGGCGAATTTATGAAAAACTGTTTTTT.

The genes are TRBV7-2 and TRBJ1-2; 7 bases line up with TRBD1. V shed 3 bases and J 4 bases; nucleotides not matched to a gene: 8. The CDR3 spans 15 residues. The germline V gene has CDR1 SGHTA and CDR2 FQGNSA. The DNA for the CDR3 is TGTGCCAGCAGCTTCGACAGGGTTGTCGGCTATGGCTACACCTTC. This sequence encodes CASSFDRVVGYGYTF.